Following are 18 T cell receptor beta chains from one sample sequenced in a study of blood T cell repertoires in COVID-19. Measured with immunoSEQ multiplex PCR; TCRdb has only the in-frame clones, and not every one. The table records under 350,000 clones, around 84% of them present only once. Sequenced material: PBMCs or T cells enriched from blood (not recorded which). These receptors were taken from a young man who had recovered from COVID-19.

This sequence joins TRBV29-1 and TRBJ2-1; maybe TRBD2 (6 bases). Germline lookup yields CDR1 SQVTM and CDR2 ANQGSEA. The CDR3 contains 14 residues. The germline V and J ends were trimmed by 6 bases and 0 bases, with 12 bases remaining between them. The CDR3 coding sequence is TGCAGCGTGCGGGACGGACGCTCCTACAATGAGCAGTTCTTC. It yields the protein CSVRDGRSYNEQFF.

This chain joins TRBV25-1 and TRBJ2-7; maybe TRBD1 (5 bases). The germline V gene has CDR1 MGHDK and CDR2 SYGVNS. Between the trimmed V and J ends, which lost 4 bases and 2 bases, there was a span of 12 bases. The CDR3 is 14 residues long. The CDR3 nucleotides read TGTGCCAGCAGTGCATACAGGAAAACCTACGAGCAGTACTTC. This gives the protein CASSAYRKTYEQYF.

The CDR3 protein is CASSFAPVPGYTF. CDR3 in DNA: TGTGCCAGCAGCTTCGCGCCGGTTCCTGGCTACACCTTC. The rearrangement links TRBV7-9 to TRBJ1-2; D is undetermined. CDR1 is SEHNR and CDR2 is FQNEAQ in the germline V gene (reference sequence). This CDR3 comprises 13 residues. The V end was cut by 3 bases, the J end by 7 bases, with 12 bases between.

The chain recombines TRBV21-1 with TRBJ2-7; the table names TRBD1, a call not compared with the DNA. TRBV21-1 is designated a pseudogene. CDR3 length: 15 residues. The CDR3 region has the DNA TGTGCCAGCAGCATACCCCTGCAGGGAAGCTACGAGCAGTACTTC. Its protein is CASSIPLQGSYEQYF.

V usage is TRBV25-1 and J usage is TRBJ1-1; D uncertain. CDR1 and CDR2 from the germline V gene are MGHDK and SYGVNS. Between the trimmed V and J ends, which lost 4 bases and 7 bases, there was a span of 7 bases. The CDR3 spans 11 residues. The CDR3 region is CASSGTSEAFF. The CDR3, as DNA: TGTGCCAGCAGTGGCACCAGTGAAGCTTTCTTT.

The CDR3 here is CASSPGTSGMITYEQYF. CDR3 coding DNA: TGTGCCAGCAGCCCAGGGACTAGCGGGATGATCACCTACGAGCAGTACTTC. The genes are TRBV11-3 and TRBJ2-7; 13 bases map to TRBD2. CDR3 length equals 17 residues. In germline, CDR1 is SGHNT, CDR2 YENEEA. After removal of 5 bases from V and 2 bases from J, the junction contained 9 bases not matched to a gene.

The chain joins TRBV30 to TRBJ2-6; tentatively, D is TRBD2 (5 bases). The V gene's germline CDR1 is GTSNPN and CDR2 SVGIG (reference sequence). V lost 2 bases and J lost 4, with 12 bases in between. The CDR3 covers 15 residues. Here the CDR3 DNA reads TGTGCCTGGAGTAGTACGGGAAGCGGGGCCAACGTCCTGACTTTC. This gives the protein CAWSSTGSGANVLTF.

The chain carries TRBV7-2 and TRBJ2-3, with 7 bases matching TRBD2. Germline V lookup: CDR1 SGHTA, CDR2 FQGNSA. The CDR3 sequence is 14 residues long. J was trimmed by 1 base and V by 3 bases; bases with no gene match: 1. Written as DNA, the CDR3 is TGTGCCAGCAGCTTGGCGGGGGGCACAGATACGCAGTATTTT. Its translation is CASSLAGGTDTQYF.

Only one count was recorded for this clone. The CDR3 DNA reads as TGTGCCTGGAGCCTTTTTAGCGGGAGAAAAGGCTACGAGCAGTACTTC. Its translation is CAWSLFSGRKGYEQYF. The V gene is TRBV30, the J gene TRBJ2-7; TRBD2 agrees at 9 bases. Trimming took 3 bases from V and 3 from J; bases not matched to a gene: 12. Germline CDR1 GTSNPN, CDR2 SVGIG (reference sequence). The CDR3 sequence is 16 residues long.

CDR3 sequence reads: CASSSTGDSNSALHF. Written as DNA, the CDR3 is TGTGCCAGCAGCTCTACTGGGGACAGCAATTCGGCCCTCCACTTT. This rearrangement joins TRBV28 to TRBJ1-6; TRBD1 agrees at 7 bases. Germline V gene sequence: CDR1 MDHEN, CDR2 SYDVKM. This CDR3 has 15 residues. Unmatched junction bases numbered 16, after V lost 6 bases and J lost 14 bases.

This sequence joins TRBV5-1 and TRBJ2-3, with 9 positions matching TRBD2. Germline CDR1 and CDR2: SGHRS and YFSETQ. This CDR3 is 15 amino acids long. The V and J ends lost 3 bases and 5 bases, in that order; junction bases with no gene match: 7. The CDR3 nucleotides read TGCGCCAGCAGCTCCGGGACTAGCAGGGTAGATACGCAGTATTTT. Its translation is CASSSGTSRVDTQYF.

This rearrangement joins TRBV25-1 to TRBJ1-1; 7 nucleotides match TRBD1. With V trimmed by 3 bases and J by 0 bases, 13 bases remained unmatched. Germline CDR1 reads MGHDK; CDR2 reads SYGVNS. This CDR3 contains 18 residues. CDR3 DNA: TGTGCCAGCAGTGATTCCCCGGCCAGGGGGTTCATGAACACTGAAGCTTTCTTT. Encoded protein: CASSDSPARGFMNTEAFF.

This chain joins TRBV5-1 and TRBJ2-7, with unresolved D. Trimming removed 3 bases from V and 3 bases from J, with 7 bases in between. Germline CDR1 reads SGHRS; CDR2 reads YFSETQ. The CDR3 is 12 amino acids. This CDR3 is CASSSDFYEQYF. The DNA for the CDR3 is TGCGCCAGCAGCTCTGACTTCTACGAGCAGTACTTC.

The chain combines TRBV12-3 or TRBV12-4 with TRBJ1-5; D call uncertain. With 3 bases removed from V and 4 bases from J, the gap between germline ends came to 7 bases. The CDR3 loop spans 13 amino acids. In DNA form, the CDR3 reads TGTGCCAGCAGTTTGCCGGGGAATCAGCCCCAGCATTTT. Translation gives CASSLPGNQPQHF.

V is TRBV7-2 and J is TRBJ1-5; D possibly corresponds to TRBD1 (5 bases). The germline CDR1 and CDR2 sequences are SGHTA and FQGNSA. The CDR3 extends over 15 amino acids. V lost 3 bases and J lost 6, with 15 bases in between. The CDR3 DNA reads as TGTGCCAGCAGCTTCTCGGGGGGAGTAGGTCAGCCCCAGCATTTT. It is translated as CASSFSGGVGQPQHF.

The genes are TRBV5-1 and TRBJ1-2; D is possibly TRBD1 (5 bases). V was pared by 0 bases and J by 12 bases, with 12 bases between. Looked up from germline, CDR1 is SGHRS and CDR2 is YFSETQ. This CDR3 is built from 12 residues. The CDR3 loop is CASSLVGQGHTF. The CDR3 DNA follows: TGCGCCAGCAGCTTGGTGGGGCAGGGCCACACCTTC.

This clone was observed once. This chain connects TRBV19 to TRBJ2-7; 9 nucleotides align to TRBD2. The V segment lost 3 bases and the J segment 6 bases; nucleotides outside the gene matches: 9. CDR3 length: 15 amino acids. Germline values: CDR1 LNHDA, CDR2 SQIVND (reference sequence). The CDR3 loop reads CASSMTSGPLGEQYF. The DNA of the CDR3 is TGTGCCAGTAGTATGACTAGCGGCCCCCTGGGCGAGCAGTACTTC.

J is TRBJ2-3 and V is TRBV4-2; 7 bases line up with TRBD2. Germline assignment: CDR1 LGHNA and CDR2 YNFKEQ. V dropped 11 bases and J dropped 0; count of bases not matched to a gene: 8. This CDR3 spans 14 amino acids. The CDR3 DNA follows: TGTGCCGCAGGTCTAGCGGAAAGCACAGATACGCAGTATTTT. Translated: CAAGLAESTDTQYF.